What follows are 21 T cell receptor beta chains derived from one specimen sequenced in a study of T cell changes during pregnancy in multiple sclerosis. The assay was immunoSEQ multiplex PCR, and TCRdb's table has in-frame clones only and misses some. The table includes 35,000 to 45,000 clones, around 90% detected once. Sequencing was performed on peripheral blood, taken in the third trimester of pregnancy. These receptors were taken from a female donor in good health, enrolled as a control in a pregnancy study.

The rearrangement links TRBV4-1 to TRBJ2-3, with D possibly TRBD2 on 6 matching bases. Germline assignment: CDR1 MGHRA and CDR2 YSYEKL. The CDR3 consists of 14 residues. V was cut by 4 bases and J by 0 bases, with 8 bases left in between. The CDR3 DNA sequence: TGCGCCAGCAGCCGGGGACTCAGCACAGATACGCAGTATTTT. It yields the protein CASSRGLSTDTQYF.

The chain carries TRBV7-9 and TRBJ2-5; 9 nucleotides agree with TRBD2. V shed 0 bases and J 4 bases; nucleotides not matched to a gene: 0. There are 14 residues in the CDR3. The germline CDR1 and CDR2 sequences are SEHNR and FQNEAQ (reference sequence). The CDR3 DNA reads TGTGCCAGCAGCTTAGCGCGGGGGGGAGAGACCCAGTACTTC. It translates to CASSLARGGETQYF.

This chain links TRBV27 with TRBJ1-4; no reliable D call. The CDR3 is 14 residues long. The V end lost 3 bases, the J end lost 8 bases, and 13 bases lay between the germline ends. Germline V gene sequence: CDR1 MNHEY, CDR2 SMNVEV (reference sequence). The CDR3 here is CASSFLVDGEKLFF. The CDR3 DNA is TGTGCCAGCAGTTTCCTAGTCGATGGAGAAAAACTGTTTTTT. Based on the CDR3 plus reference TRBV27 and TRBJ1-4, the full variable domain is EAQVTQNPRYLITVTGKKLTVTCSQNMNHEYMSWYRQDPGLGLRQIYYSMNVEVTDKGDVPEGYKVSRKEKRNFPLILESPSPNQTSLYFCASSFLVDGEKLFFGSGTQLSVL.

The V and J genes are TRBV30 and TRBJ2-2; D perhaps matches TRBD1 (5 bases). The CDR3 is made up of 15 amino acids. Germline lookup yields CDR1 GTSNPN and CDR2 SVGIG (reference sequence). The V and J ends lost 1 base and 3 bases respectively, with 12 bases between them. CDR3 loop: CAWSETQGYTGELFF. The CDR3 DNA is TGTGCCTGGAGTGAAACGCAGGGCTACACCGGGGAGCTGTTTTTT.

The chain employs TRBV15 and TRBJ2-3; TRBD2 matches at 7 bases. Germline CDR1 is LNHNV and CDR2 is YYDKDF (reference sequence). The trim removed 5 bases at V and 0 bases at J, leaving 20 bases unmatched. The CDR3 runs 20 residues. The CDR3 nucleotides are TGTGCCACCAGCGTTCCCGGGACTACCGAGCCCCTGTCTAGCACAGATACGCAGTATTTT. Translating it yields CATSVPGTTEPLSSTDTQYF.

This clone was seen a single time. This rearrangement joins TRBV11-2 to TRBJ2-5, with D perhaps TRBD1 (7 bases). Germline V gives CDR1 SGHAT, CDR2 FQNNGV. Deletions cut 6 bases from V and 0 bases from J, with 14 bases between. The CDR3 length is 15 residues. DNA of the CDR3: TGTGCCAGCAGTGGGGCGGGGACAGACCAAGAGACCCAGTACTTC. Translating it yields CASSGAGTDQETQYF. Variable domain in full (rest from reference TRBV11-2 and TRBJ2-5): EAGVAQSPRYKIIEKRQSVAFWCNPISGHATLYWYQQILGQGPKLLIQFQNNGVVDDSQLPKDRFSAERLKGVDSTLKIQPAKLEDSAVYLCASSGAGTDQETQYFGPGTRLLVL.

The V gene is TRBV6-1, the J gene TRBJ2-2; 9 nucleotides align to TRBD2. Trimming removed 1 base from V and 0 bases from J; junction bases left unmatched: 6. Germline V lookup: CDR1 MNHNS, CDR2 SASEGT. This CDR3 is built from 18 residues. In DNA form, the CDR3 reads TGTGCCAGCAGTGAAGTTCCCCCTAGCGGGGCGAACACCGGGGAGCTGTTTTTT. Its translation: CASSEVPPSGANTGELFF.

The rearrangement uses TRBV19 and TRBJ1-2; no clear D gene. V lost 6 bases and J lost 0, with 11 bases in between. Germline V CDR1 and CDR2: LNHDA, SQIVND (reference sequence). The CDR3 spans 14 residues. The CDR3 coding sequence is TGTGCCAGTAGCCCCGCGCCTGCTAACTATGGCTACACCTTC. Translating gives CASSPAPANYGYTF.

The chain couples TRBV4-1 to TRBJ2-7; TRBD2 is a possible D gene (6 bases). Per the germline V gene, CDR1 is MGHRA and CDR2 is YSYEKL. The CDR3 runs 15 residues. V lost 0 bases and J lost 6, with 15 bases in between. The CDR3 DNA is TGCGCCAGCAGCCAAGATCGGGGGACCACGATCGAGCAGTACTTC. Amino acids: CASSQDRGTTIEQYF.

The J gene is TRBJ2-2, the V gene TRBV30; 13 bases are shared with TRBD2. V trimming: 2 bases; J trimming: 3 bases; junction bases outside the gene matches: 0. The CDR3 consists of 15 residues. Germline V gene lookup returns CDR1 GTSNPN and CDR2 SVGIG (reference sequence). The CDR3, as DNA: TGTGCCTGGAGTACTAGCGGGAGGGACACCGGGGAGCTGTTTTTT. Protein sequence: CAWSTSGRDTGELFF.

V is TRBV5-4 and J is TRBJ2-2, with D perhaps matching TRBD1 (5 bases). Deletions cut 3 bases from V and 6 bases from J, with 15 bases between. Per germline, CDR1 SGHNT and CDR2 YYREEE (reference sequence). The CDR3 is made up of 15 amino acids. This CDR3 is CASSWVNQGPGELFF. CDR3 nucleotides: TGTGCCAGCAGCTGGGTCAATCAGGGCCCCGGGGAGCTGTTTTTT.

This clone appeared once. The rearrangement links TRBV11-1 to TRBJ1-1; maybe TRBD1 (6 bases). V was cut by 3 bases and J by 1 base, with 9 bases left in between. This CDR3 is 14 amino acids long. CDR1 is SGHAT, CDR2 FQDESV, per germline (reference sequence). The chain's CDR3 is CASSFGQSNTEAFF. CDR3 in DNA: TGTGCCAGCAGCTTTGGACAGTCGAACACTGAAGCTTTCTTT. Looking up the rest from reference TRBV11-1 and TRBJ1-1 gives the full variable domain: EAEVAQSPRYKITEKSQAVAFWCDPISGHATLYWYRQILGQGPELLVQFQDESVVDDSQLPKDRFSAERLKGVDSTLKIQPAELGDSAMYLCASSFGQSNTEAFFGQGTRLTVV.

The V call is TRBV9, the J call TRBJ1-2; 7 bases fit TRBD1. The germline CDR1 and CDR2 sequences are SGDLS and YYNGEE. The CDR3 is made up of 13 amino acids. J lost 4 bases, V lost 5 bases, and 5 bases had no gene match. CDR3 in amino acids: CASSQGDSYGYTF. CDR3 nucleotides: TGTGCCAGCAGTCAGGGGGACAGCTATGGCTACACCTTC.

The chain joins TRBV19 to TRBJ1-5; D not resolved. The germline V gene encodes CDR1 LNHDA and CDR2 SQIVND (reference sequence). This CDR3 is 12 amino acids long. Deletions cut 5 bases from V and 4 bases from J, with 6 bases between. This chain's CDR3 is CASSLSNQPQHF. Here the CDR3 DNA reads TGTGCCAGTAGTCTGAGTAATCAGCCCCAGCATTTT.

This chain links TRBV28 with TRBJ1-3; 7 bases are shared with TRBD1. The junction had 2 bases not matched to a gene; V was cut back by 6 bases and J by 0 bases. This CDR3 has 14 residues. CDR1 is MDHEN, CDR2 SYDVKM, per germline. This CDR3 reads CASSRQGSGNTIYF. For the CDR3, the DNA is TGTGCCAGCAGCAGACAGGGCTCTGGAAACACCATATATTTT. The full variable domain, completed using reference TRBV28 and TRBJ1-3, is DVKVTQSSRYLVKRTGEKVFLECVQDMDHENMFWYRQDPGLGLRLIYFSYDVKMKEKGDIPEGYSVSREKKERFSLILESASTNQTSMYLCASSRQGSGNTIYFGEGSWLTVV.

V usage is TRBV5-1 and J usage is TRBJ2-3, with TRBD1 matching 7 bases. Germline CDR1 and CDR2: SGHRS and YFSETQ. The CDR3 runs to 14 residues. Losses at the gene ends were 2 bases for V and 2 bases for J; bases not matched to a gene: 2. The CDR3: CASSLDRATDTQYF. CDR3 DNA: TGCGCCAGCAGCTTAGACAGGGCCACAGATACGCAGTATTTT.

This chain connects TRBV2 to TRBJ1-4; D not certain. Per germline, CDR1 SNHLY and CDR2 FYNNEI. CDR3 size: 11 residues. CDR3 amino acids: CVTATNEKLFF. CDR3 coding DNA: TGTGTAACTGCAACTAATGAAAAACTGTTTTTT.

The gene calls are TRBV9 and TRBJ2-7; 12 bases line up with TRBD2. The CDR3 totals 19 residues. The trim removed 3 bases at V and 4 bases at J, leaving 17 bases unmatched. From germline, CDR1 is SGDLS and CDR2 YYNGEE. The CDR3 bases are TGTGCCAGCAGCGCGACCCATAACGGGACTAGCGGGTATACTTACGAGCAGTACTTC. It translates to CASSATHNGTSGYTYEQYF.

The V and J genes are TRBV7-9 and TRBJ2-7; TRBD2 agrees at 8 bases. Trimming at V came to 1 base and at J to 6 bases, leaving 14 bases not matched to a gene. CDR1 is SEHNR and CDR2 is FQNEAQ in the germline V gene (reference sequence). This CDR3 is 17 amino acids long. The CDR3 nucleotides are TGTGCCAGCAGCTTAGGAGTGGCGGGACTCCGGGGGGGCGAGCAGTACTTC. It yields the protein CASSLGVAGLRGGEQYF.

J is TRBJ1-6 and V is TRBV29-1, with TRBD1 matching over 7 bases. V was clipped by 1 base and J by 9 bases; unmatched bases: 6. CDR1 is SQVTM, CDR2 ANQGSEA, per germline. CDR3 size: 14 residues. In nucleotides, the CDR3 is TGCAGCGTTGAAGCAGGGGGTGCTGGTTCACCCCTCCACTTT. This gives the protein CSVEAGGAGSPLHF.

The chain combines TRBV5-4 with TRBJ2-7; TRBD1 agrees at 9 bases. V shed 0 bases, J shed 5 bases, and the junction held 3 bases outside the gene matches. Germline loops: CDR1 SGHNT, CDR2 YYREEE (reference sequence). This CDR3 is 14 amino acids long. CDR3 amino acids: CASSLGTGDHEQYF. The CDR3 nucleotides read TGTGCCAGCAGCTTGGGGACAGGGGATCACGAGCAGTACTTC. Based on the CDR3 plus reference TRBV5-4 and TRBJ2-7, the full variable domain is ETGVTQSPTHLIKTRGQQVTLRCSSQSGHNTVSWYQQALGQGPQFIFQYYREEENGRGNFPPRFSGLQFPNYSSELNVNALELDDSALYLCASSLGTGDHEQYFGPGTRLTVT.